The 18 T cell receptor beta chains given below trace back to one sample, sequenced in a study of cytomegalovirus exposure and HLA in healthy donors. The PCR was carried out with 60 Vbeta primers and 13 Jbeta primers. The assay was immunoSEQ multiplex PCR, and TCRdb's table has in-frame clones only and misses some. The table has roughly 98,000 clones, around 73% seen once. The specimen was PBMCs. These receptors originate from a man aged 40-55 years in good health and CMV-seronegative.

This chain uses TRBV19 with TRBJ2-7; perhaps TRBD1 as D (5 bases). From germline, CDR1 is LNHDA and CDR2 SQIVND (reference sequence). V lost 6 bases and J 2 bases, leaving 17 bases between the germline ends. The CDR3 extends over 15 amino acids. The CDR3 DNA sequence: TGTGCCAGTAGCCACCAGGGAAGCCTACCCTACGAGCAGTACTTC. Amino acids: CASSHQGSLPYEQYF.

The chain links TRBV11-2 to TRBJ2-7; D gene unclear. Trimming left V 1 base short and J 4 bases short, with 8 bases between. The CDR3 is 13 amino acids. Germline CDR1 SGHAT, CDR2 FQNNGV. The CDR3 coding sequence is TGTGCCAGCAGCTTAGGGGCCCAATACGAGCAGTACTTC. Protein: CASSLGAQYEQYF. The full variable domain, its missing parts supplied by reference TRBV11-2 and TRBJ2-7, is EAGVAQSPRYKIIEKRQSVAFWCNPISGHATLYWYQQILGQGPKLLIQFQNNGVVDDSQLPKDRFSAERLKGVDSTLKIQPAKLEDSAVYLCASSLGAQYEQYFGPGTRLTVT.

CDR3 DNA: TGCAGCGTTGGGGACAGGGGTTATGGCTACACCTTC. Translation: CSVGDRGYGYTF. The chain couples TRBV29-1 to TRBJ1-2; 10 nucleotides align to TRBD1. V lost 4 bases, J lost 5 bases, and 1 base stayed unmatched. Germline V gene sequence: CDR1 SQVTM, CDR2 ANQGSEA. The CDR3 covers 12 residues.

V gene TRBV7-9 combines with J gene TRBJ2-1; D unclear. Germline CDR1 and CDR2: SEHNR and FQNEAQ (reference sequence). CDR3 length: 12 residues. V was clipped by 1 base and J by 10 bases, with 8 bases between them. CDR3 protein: CASSLGLNEQFF. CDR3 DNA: TGTGCCAGCAGCTTAGGACTCAACGAGCAGTTCTTC.

The CDR3 loop reads CASSLTDRANTIYF. CDR3 sequence (DNA): TGCGCCAGCAGCTTAACGGACAGGGCAAACACCATATATTTT. The chain couples TRBV5-1 to TRBJ1-3; TRBD1 matches 8 bases. Looked up from germline, CDR1 is SGHRS and CDR2 is YFSETQ. The CDR3 has 14 residues. J was trimmed by 6 bases and V by 2 bases; bases with no gene match: 4.

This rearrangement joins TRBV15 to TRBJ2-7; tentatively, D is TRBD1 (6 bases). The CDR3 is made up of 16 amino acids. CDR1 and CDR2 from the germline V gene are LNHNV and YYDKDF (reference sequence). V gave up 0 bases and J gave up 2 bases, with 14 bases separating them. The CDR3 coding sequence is TGTGCCACCAGCAGAGATCCCCAGGGGATTACCTACGAGCAGTACTTC. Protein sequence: CATSRDPQGITYEQYF.

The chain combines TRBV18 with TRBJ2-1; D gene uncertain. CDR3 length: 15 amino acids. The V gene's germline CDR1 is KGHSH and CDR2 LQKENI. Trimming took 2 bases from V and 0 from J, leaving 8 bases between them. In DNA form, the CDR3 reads TGTGCCAGCTCACCATTGGCAAGCTCCTACAATGAGCAGTTCTTC. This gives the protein CASSPLASSYNEQFF.

The CDR3 sequence: CASSLGDTNQPQHF. Here the CDR3 DNA reads TGCGCCAGCAGCTTGGGGGACACCAATCAGCCCCAGCATTTT. The V gene is TRBV5-1, the J gene TRBJ1-5; the D gene is possibly TRBD1 (6 bases). The germline gives CDR1 SGHRS, CDR2 YFSETQ. The germline V and J ends were trimmed by 0 bases and 3 bases, with 7 bases remaining between them. This CDR3 spans 14 amino acids.

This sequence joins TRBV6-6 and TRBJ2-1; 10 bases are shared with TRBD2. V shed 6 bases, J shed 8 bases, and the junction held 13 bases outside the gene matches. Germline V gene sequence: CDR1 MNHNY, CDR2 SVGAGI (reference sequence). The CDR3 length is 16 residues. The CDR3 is CASSLSGGQGYYEQFF. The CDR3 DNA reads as TGTGCCAGCAGCCTTAGCGGGGGGCAGGGATACTATGAGCAGTTCTTC.

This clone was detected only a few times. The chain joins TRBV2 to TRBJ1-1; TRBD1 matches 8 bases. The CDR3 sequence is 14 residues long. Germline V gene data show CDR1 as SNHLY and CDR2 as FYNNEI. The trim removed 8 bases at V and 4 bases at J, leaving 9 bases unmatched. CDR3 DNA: TGTGCCAGCGGCGCAGGGGGCGGGGGCACTGAAGCTTTCTTT. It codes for CASGAGGGGTEAFF.

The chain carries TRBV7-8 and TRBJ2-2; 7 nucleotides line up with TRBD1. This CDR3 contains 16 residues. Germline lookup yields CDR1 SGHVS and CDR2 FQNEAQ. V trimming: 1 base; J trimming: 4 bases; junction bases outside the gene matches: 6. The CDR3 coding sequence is TGTGCCAGCAGCTTAGACATACAGGGGTCCACCGGGGAGCTGTTTTTT. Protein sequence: CASSLDIQGSTGELFF. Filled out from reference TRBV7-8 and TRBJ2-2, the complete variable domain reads GAGVSQSPRYKVAKRGQDVALRCDPISGHVSLFWYQQALGQGPEFLTYFQNEAQLDKSGLPSDRFFAERPEGSVSTLKIQRTQQEDSAVYLCASSLDIQGSTGELFFGEGSRLTVL.

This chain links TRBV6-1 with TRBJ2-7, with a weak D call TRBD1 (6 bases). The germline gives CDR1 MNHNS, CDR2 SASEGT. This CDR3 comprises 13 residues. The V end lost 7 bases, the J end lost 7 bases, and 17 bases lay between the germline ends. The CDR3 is CASTLGAGGEQYF. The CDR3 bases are TGTGCCAGCACCTTGGGGGCCGGCGGGGAGCAGTACTTC.

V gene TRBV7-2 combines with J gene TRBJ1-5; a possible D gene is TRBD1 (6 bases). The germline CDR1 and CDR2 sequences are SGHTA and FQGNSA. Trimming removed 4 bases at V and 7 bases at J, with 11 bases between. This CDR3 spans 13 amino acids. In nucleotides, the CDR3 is TGTGCCAGCAGCTCCATGACAGGCCAGCCCCAGCATTTT. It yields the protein CASSSMTGQPQHF.

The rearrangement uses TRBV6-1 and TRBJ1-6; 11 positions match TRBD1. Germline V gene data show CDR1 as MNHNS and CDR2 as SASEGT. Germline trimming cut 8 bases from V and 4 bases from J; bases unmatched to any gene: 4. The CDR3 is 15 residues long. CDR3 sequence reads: CASGQGASYNSPLHF. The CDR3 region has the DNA TGTGCCAGCGGACAGGGGGCTTCGTATAATTCACCCCTCCACTTT.

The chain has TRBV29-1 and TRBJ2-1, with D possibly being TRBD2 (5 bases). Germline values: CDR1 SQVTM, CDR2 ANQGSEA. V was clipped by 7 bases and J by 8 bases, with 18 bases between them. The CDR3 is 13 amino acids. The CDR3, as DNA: TGCAGCGCTAGACGATCGGGGTCGGATGAGCAGTTCTTC. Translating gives CSARRSGSDEQFF.

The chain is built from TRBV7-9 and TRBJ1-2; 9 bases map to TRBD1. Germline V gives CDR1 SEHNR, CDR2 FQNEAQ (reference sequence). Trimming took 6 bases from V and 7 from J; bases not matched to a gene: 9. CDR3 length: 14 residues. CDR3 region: CASSRTGVLSGYTF. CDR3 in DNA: TGTGCCAGCAGTCGGACAGGGGTGTTGTCTGGCTACACCTTC.

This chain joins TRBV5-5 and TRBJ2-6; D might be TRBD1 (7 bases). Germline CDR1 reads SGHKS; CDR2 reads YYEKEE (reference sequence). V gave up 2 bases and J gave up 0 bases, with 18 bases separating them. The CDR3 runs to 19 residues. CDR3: CASSFIFGQDYSGANVLTF. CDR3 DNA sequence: TGTGCCAGCAGCTTTATCTTCGGACAGGACTACTCTGGGGCCAACGTCCTGACTTTC.

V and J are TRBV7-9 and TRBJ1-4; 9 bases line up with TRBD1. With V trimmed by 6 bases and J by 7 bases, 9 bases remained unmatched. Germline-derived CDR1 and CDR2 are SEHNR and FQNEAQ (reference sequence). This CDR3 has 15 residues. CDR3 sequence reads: CASSRTGEVGEKLFF. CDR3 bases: TGTGCCAGCAGTCGGACAGGGGAGGTTGGTGAAAAACTGTTTTTT.